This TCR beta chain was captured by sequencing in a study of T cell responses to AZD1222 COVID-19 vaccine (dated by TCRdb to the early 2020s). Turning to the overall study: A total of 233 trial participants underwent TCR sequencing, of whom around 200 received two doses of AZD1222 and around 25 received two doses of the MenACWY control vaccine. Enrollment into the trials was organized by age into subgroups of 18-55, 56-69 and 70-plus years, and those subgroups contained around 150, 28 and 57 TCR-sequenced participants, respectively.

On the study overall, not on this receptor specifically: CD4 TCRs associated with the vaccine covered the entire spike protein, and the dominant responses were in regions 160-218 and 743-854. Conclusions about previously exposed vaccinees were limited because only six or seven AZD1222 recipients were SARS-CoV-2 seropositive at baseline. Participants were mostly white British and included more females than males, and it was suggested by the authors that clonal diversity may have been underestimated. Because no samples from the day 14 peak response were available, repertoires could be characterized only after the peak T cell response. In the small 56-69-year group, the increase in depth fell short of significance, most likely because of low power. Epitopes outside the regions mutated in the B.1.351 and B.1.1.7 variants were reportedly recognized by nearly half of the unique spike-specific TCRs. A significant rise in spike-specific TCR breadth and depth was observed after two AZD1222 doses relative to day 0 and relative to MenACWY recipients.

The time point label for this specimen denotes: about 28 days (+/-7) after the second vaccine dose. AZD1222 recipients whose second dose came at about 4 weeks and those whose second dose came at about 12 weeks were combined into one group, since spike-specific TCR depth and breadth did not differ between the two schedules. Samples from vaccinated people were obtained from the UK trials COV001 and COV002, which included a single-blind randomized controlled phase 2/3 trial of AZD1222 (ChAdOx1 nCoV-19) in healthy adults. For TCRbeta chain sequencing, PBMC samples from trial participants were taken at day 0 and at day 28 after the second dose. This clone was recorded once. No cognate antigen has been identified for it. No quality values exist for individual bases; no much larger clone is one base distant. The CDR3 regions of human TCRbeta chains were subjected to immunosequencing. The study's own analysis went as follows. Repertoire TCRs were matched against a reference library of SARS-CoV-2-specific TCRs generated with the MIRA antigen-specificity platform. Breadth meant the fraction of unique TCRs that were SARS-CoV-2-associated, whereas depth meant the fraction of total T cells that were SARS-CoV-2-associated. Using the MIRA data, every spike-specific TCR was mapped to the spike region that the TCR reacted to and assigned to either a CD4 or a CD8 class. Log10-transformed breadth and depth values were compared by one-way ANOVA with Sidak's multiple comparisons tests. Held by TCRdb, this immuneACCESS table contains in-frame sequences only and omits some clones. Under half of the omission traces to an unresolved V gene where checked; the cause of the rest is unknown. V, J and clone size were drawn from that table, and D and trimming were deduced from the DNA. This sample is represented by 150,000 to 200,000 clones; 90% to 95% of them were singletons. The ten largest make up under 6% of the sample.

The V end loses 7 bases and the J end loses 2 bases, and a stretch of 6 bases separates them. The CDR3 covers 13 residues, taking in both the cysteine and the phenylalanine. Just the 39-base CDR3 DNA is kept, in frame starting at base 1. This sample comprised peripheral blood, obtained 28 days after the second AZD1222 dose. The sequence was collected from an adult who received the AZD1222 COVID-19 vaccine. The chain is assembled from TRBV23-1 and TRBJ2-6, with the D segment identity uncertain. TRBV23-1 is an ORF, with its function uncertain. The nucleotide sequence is TGCGCCAGCATCCCGACTGGGGCCAACGTCCTGACTTTC. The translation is CASIPTGANVLTF.